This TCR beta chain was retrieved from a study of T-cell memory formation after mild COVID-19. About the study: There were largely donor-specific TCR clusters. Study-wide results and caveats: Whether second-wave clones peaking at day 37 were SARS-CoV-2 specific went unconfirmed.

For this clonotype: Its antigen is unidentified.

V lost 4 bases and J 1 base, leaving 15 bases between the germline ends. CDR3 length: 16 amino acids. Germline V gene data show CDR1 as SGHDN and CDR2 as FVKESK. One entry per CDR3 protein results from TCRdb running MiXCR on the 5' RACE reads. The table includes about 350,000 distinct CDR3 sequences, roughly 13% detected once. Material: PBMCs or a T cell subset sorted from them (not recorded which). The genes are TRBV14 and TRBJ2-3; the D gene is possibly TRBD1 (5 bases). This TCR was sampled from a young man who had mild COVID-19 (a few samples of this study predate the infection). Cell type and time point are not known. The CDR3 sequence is CASSLRRGFGTDTQYF. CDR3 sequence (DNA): TGTGCCAGCAGCCTCAGAAGGGGATTCGGCACAGATACGCAGTATTTT.